This T cell receptor beta chain was identified in a study of blood T cell repertoires in COVID-19. Study overall: From the United States, Italy and Spain came samples of acute and convalescent COVID-19. Sources were T cells, B-cell-depleted T cells, or PBMCs; the material itself was cDNA or gDNA.

V trimming: 3 bases; J trimming: 1 base; junction bases outside the gene matches: 4. The CDR3 covers 15 residues. CDR1 is MGHDK, CDR2 SYGVNS, per germline. In the authors' workflow: Amplifying reference gene primers gave estimates of nucleated cell counts. Sequencing was performed with immunoSEQ multiplex PCR; in TCRdb, only in-frame clones are kept and a portion is missing. V and J calls and clone size are those listed in that table; D and trimming were worked out from the DNA. The table has a few hundred thousand clones, approximately 86% seen once; the top ten hold under 9%. This clone was seen only once.

The chain combines TRBV25-1 with TRBJ1-2; 8 nucleotides line up with TRBD1. The TCR originated in a woman between 70 and 85 years old with active or convalescent COVID-19. Sample: peripheral blood. The CDR3 loop is CASSDPGQGNYGYTF. CDR3 in DNA: TGTGCCAGCAGTGACCCTGGACAGGGTAACTATGGCTACACCTTC.